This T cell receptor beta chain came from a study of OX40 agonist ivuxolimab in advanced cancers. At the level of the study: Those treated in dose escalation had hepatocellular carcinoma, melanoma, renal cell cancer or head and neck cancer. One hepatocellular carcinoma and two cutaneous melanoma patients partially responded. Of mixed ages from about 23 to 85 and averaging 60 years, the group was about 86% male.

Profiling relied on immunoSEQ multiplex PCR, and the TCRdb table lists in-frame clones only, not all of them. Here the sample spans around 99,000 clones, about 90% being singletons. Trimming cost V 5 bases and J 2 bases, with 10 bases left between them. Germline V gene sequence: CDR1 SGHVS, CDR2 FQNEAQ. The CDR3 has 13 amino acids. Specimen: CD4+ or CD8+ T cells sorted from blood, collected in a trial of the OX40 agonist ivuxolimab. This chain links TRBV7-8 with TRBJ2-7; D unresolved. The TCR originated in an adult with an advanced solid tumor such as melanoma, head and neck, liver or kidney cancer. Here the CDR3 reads CASSPRRAYEQYF. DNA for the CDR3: TGTGCCAGCAGCCCCCGTAGAGCCTACGAGCAGTACTTC. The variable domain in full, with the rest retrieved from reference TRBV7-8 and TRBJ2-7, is GAGVSQSPRYKVAKRGQDVALRCDPISGHVSLFWYQQALGQGPEFLTYFQNEAQLDKSGLPSDRFFAERPEGSVSTLKIQRTQQEDSAVYLCASSPRRAYEQYFGPGTRLTVT.